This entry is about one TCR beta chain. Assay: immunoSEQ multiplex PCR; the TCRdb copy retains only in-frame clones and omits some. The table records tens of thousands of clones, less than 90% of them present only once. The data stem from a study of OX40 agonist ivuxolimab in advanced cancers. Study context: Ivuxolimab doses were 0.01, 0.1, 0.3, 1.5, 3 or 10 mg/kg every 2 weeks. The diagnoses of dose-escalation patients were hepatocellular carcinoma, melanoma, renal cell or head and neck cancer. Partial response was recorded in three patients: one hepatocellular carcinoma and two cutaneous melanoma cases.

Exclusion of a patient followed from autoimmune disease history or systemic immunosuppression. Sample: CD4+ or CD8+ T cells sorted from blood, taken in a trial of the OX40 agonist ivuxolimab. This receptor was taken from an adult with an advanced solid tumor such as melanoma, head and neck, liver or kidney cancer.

CDR3 DNA sequence: TGTGCCAGCAAAACGATCGGGTGGCCCTACGAGCAGTACTTC. This encodes CASKTIGWPYEQYF. V usage is TRBV28 and J usage is TRBJ2-7; D unresolved. Trimming removed 7 bases at V and 2 bases at J, with 15 bases between. This CDR3 comprises 14 residues. Per the germline V gene, CDR1 is MDHEN and CDR2 is SYDVKM.